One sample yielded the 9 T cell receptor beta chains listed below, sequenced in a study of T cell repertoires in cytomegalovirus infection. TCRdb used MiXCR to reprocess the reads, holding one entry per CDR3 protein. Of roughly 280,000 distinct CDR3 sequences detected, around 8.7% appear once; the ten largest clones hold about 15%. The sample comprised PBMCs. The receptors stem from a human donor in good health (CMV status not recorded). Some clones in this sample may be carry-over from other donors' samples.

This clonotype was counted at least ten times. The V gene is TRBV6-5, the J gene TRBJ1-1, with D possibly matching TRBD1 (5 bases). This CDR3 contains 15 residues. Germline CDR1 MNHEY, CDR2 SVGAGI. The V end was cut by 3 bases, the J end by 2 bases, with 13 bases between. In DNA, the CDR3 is TGTGCCAGCAGTTATGCCAGGAGGGGCAACACTGAAGCTTTCTTT. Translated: CASSYARRGNTEAFF.

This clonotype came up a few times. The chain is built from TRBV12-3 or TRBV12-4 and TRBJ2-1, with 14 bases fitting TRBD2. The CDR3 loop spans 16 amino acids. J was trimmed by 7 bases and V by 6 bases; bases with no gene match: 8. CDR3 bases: TGTGCCAGCAGCCGACTAGCGGGAGGGCCGAGTAATGAGCAGTTCTTC. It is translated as CASSRLAGGPSNEQFF.

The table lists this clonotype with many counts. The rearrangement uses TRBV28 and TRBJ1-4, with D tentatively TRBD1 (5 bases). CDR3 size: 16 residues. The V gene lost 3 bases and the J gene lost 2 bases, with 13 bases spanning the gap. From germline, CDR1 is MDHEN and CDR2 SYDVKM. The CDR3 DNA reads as TGTGCCAGCAGTTTTTGGAGGGGTCTCACTAATGAAAAACTGTTTTTT. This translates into CASSFWRGLTNEKLFF.

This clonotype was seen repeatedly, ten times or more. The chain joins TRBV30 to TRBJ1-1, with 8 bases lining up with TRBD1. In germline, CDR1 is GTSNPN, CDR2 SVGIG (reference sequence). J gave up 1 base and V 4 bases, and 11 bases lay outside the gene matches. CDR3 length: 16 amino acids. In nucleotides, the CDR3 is TGTGCCTGGACCGTACCAGGACAGGGAAGGAACACTGAAGCTTTCTTT. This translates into CAWTVPGQGRNTEAFF.

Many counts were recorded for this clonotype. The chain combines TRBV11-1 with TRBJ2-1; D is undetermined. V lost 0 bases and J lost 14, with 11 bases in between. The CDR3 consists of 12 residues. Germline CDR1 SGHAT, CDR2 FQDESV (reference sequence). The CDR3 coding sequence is TGTGCCAGCAGCTTAGCGGACCCCTCTAAGTTCTTC. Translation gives CASSLADPSKFF.

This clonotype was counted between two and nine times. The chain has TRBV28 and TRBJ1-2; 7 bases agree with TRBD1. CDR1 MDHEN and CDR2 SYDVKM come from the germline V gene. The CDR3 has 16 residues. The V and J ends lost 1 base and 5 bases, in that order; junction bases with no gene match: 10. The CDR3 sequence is CASSLSIRDRDYGYTF. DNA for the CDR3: TGTGCCAGCAGTTTATCTATCAGGGACAGAGATTATGGCTACACCTTC.

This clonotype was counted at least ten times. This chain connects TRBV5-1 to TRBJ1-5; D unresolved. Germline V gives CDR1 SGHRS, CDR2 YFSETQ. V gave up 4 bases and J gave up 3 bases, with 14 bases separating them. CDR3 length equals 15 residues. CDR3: CASSPQSVFNQPQHF. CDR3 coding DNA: TGCGCCAGCAGCCCGCAGAGTGTTTTCAATCAGCCCCAGCATTTT.

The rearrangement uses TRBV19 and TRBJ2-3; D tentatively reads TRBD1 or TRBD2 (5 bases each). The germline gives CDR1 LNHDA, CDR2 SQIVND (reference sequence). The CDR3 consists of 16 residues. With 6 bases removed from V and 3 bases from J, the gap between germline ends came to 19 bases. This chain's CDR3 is CASRKGSVGRTDTQYF. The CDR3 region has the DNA TGTGCCAGTAGAAAGGGTTCGGTGGGACGGACAGATACGCAGTATTTT.

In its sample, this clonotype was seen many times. CDR3 sequence (DNA): TGTGCCAGCAGGGGGGGACGTACCGGTGGCTACACCTTC. Its translation: CASRGGRTGGYTF. The chain recombines TRBV7-2 with TRBJ1-2; a possible D gene is TRBD1 (5 bases). This CDR3 has 13 amino acids. The germline V gene encodes CDR1 SGHTA and CDR2 FQGNSA. Trimming pared 6 bases from V and 7 bases from J, leaving 15 bases between.